The clone carrying this T cell receptor beta chain was recorded a few times. Alpha and beta constant-region primers primed reverse transcription of around 500 ng RNA. Alpha and beta chain libraries were made separately by chain-specific third strand synthesis with multiplexing indices. Each CDR3 protein is one row after TCRdb ran MiXCR on the 5' RACE reads. The data show about 15,000 distinct CDR3 sequences, with 9.4% seen just once and approximately 5.1% held by the top ten. Whole blood was used without fractionation, so all unsorted peripheral T cells were included. These data belong to a study of HIV-infected patients and healthy controls. The receptor comes from an adult in good health. What was sequenced was blood.

The CDR3 DNA is TGCAGCGTTGAAAGTGCGCTCCCCTTCTTC. Amino acid sequence: CSVESALPFF. The rearrangement links TRBV29-1 to TRBJ2-1; D ambiguous. Trimming pared 2 bases from V and 16 bases from J, leaving 12 bases between. From germline, CDR1 is SQVTM and CDR2 ANQGSEA. The CDR3 loop spans 10 amino acids.